Each of the 30 T cell receptor beta chains below was sequenced from the same sample in a study of blood T cell repertoires in COVID-19. Generated by immunoSEQ multiplex PCR, the TCRdb table keeps only in-frame clones and is missing some. This sample has 330,000 or so clones, with approximately 91% found just once. The sample consisted of PBMCs or T cells enriched from blood (not recorded which). Every receptor here comes from a woman between 25 and 40 years old who had been exposed to COVID-19.

This chain links TRBV3-1 (or the pseudogene TRBV3-2) with TRBJ1-2; 7 bases agree with TRBD1. Losses at the gene ends were 1 base for V and 7 bases for J; bases not matched to a gene: 12. The CDR3 is made up of 16 amino acids. Germline CDR1 and CDR2: LGHDT and YNNKEL (reference sequence). CDR3 residues: CASSQVYRGRLRGYTF. The CDR3 region has the DNA TGTGCCAGCAGCCAAGTCTACAGGGGCCGCCTTCGTGGCTACACCTTC.

V is TRBV9 and J is TRBJ2-1; 7 nucleotides agree with TRBD2. Trimming cost V 4 bases and J 6 bases; bases outside gene matches: 4. Per germline, CDR1 SGDLS and CDR2 YYNGEE. The CDR3 contains 13 residues. The CDR3 protein is CASSPLAGNEQFF. The CDR3 DNA reads TGTGCCAGCAGCCCTTTAGCGGGCAATGAGCAGTTCTTC.

This chain uses TRBV7-6 with TRBJ2-3; D might be TRBD2 (6 bases). Deletions cut 5 bases from V and 0 bases from J, with 15 bases between. The germline CDR1 and CDR2 sequences are SGHVS and FNYEAQ. This CDR3 has 16 amino acids. The CDR3 here is CASSPLAPLSTDTQYF. The CDR3 DNA is TGTGCCAGCAGCCCACTAGCCCCCCTAAGCACAGATACGCAGTATTTT.

The J gene is TRBJ2-7, the V gene TRBV28; 10 bases are a match to TRBD1. Per the germline V gene, CDR1 is MDHEN and CDR2 is SYDVKM. The CDR3 has 14 amino acids. Trimming cost V 2 bases and J 6 bases; bases outside gene matches: 4. CDR3 amino acids: CASSLVDRGPEQYF. In DNA form, the CDR3 reads TGTGCCAGCAGTTTAGTCGACAGGGGGCCCGAGCAGTACTTC.

J is TRBJ1-5 and V is TRBV18, with a possible D match to TRBD1 (5 bases). CDR3 length: 17 amino acids. Germline CDR1 is KGHSH and CDR2 is LQKENI. Trimming left V 6 bases short and J 2 bases short, with 20 bases between. CDR3 amino acids: CASSPQRGGFGNQPQHF. CDR3 nucleotide sequence: TGTGCCAGCTCTCCTCAGCGGGGCGGGTTTGGCAATCAGCCCCAGCATTTT.

Turning to this clone: An end of the junction differs from the germline gene, which may be a read error. This chain links TRBV6-5 with TRBJ1-5, with 12 bases aligning to TRBD1. The CDR3 has 15 residues. Germline CDR1 reads MNHEY; CDR2 reads SVGAGI. CDR3: CASVSGTGGNQPQHF. DNA of the CDR3: TGTGCCAGCGTATCTGGGACAGGGGGCAACCAGCCCCAGCATTTT.

This rearrangement joins TRBV4-2 to TRBJ2-2, with 9 bases lining up with TRBD2. This CDR3 has 18 residues. Germline-derived CDR1 and CDR2 are LGHNA and YNFKEQ. V lost 8 bases to trimming and J lost 3 bases; unmatched junction nucleotides: 16. The CDR3 loop is CASVDTVWTSDHTGELFF. The CDR3 DNA reads as TGTGCCAGCGTAGATACCGTATGGACTAGCGACCACACCGGGGAGCTGTTTTTT.

The V call is TRBV12-3 or TRBV12-4, the J call TRBJ2-7, with D perhaps matching TRBD1 (5 bases). This CDR3 has 12 amino acids. V lost 1 base, J lost 6 bases, and 7 bases lay in between. Here the CDR3 DNA reads TGTGCCAGCAGTTTAGACAGGTCCGAGCAGTACTTC. Protein: CASSLDRSEQYF.

The V gene is TRBV7-2, the J gene TRBJ1-4; 8 bases match TRBD1. Germline CDR1 is SGHTA and CDR2 is FQGNSA. After removal of 2 bases from V and 0 bases from J, the junction contained 5 bases not matched to a gene. The CDR3 length is 17 residues. As DNA, the CDR3 is TGTGCCAGCAGCTTACGGCCAGGGGGCCCAACTAATGAAAAACTGTTTTTT. This sequence encodes CASSLRPGGPTNEKLFF. The full variable domain, completed using reference TRBV7-2 and TRBJ1-4, is GAGVSQSPSNKVTEKGKDVELRCDPISGHTALYWYRQSLGQGLEFLIYFQGNSAPDKSGLPSDRFSAERTGGSVSTLTIQRTQQEDSAVYLCASSLRPGGPTNEKLFFGSGTQLSVL.

This clone appeared once. This chain uses TRBV28 with TRBJ1-2; D unclear. Germline CDR1 is MDHEN and CDR2 is SYDVKM. V lost 3 bases and J lost 2, with 16 bases in between. This CDR3 spans 16 amino acids. CDR3 DNA: TGTGCCAGCAGTTTTGGGCGGGGAGGGAGAAACTATGGCTACACCTTC. It translates to CASSFGRGGRNYGYTF.

The J gene is TRBJ1-2, the V gene TRBV18; 10 bases agree with TRBD1. The V segment lost 2 bases and the J segment 2 bases; nucleotides outside the gene matches: 5. CDR3 length equals 16 residues. Germline CDR1 and CDR2: KGHSH and LQKENI. CDR3 region: CASSPATGQGNYGYTF. Written as DNA, the CDR3 is TGTGCCAGCTCACCAGCTACGGGACAGGGGAACTATGGCTACACCTTC.

The sample holds a few counts of this clone. CDR3 loop: CASRLTGTSYSPLHF. The CDR3 bases are TGTGCCAGCAGATTAACCGGGACTTCTTATTCACCCCTCCACTTT. The chain recombines TRBV27 with TRBJ1-6, with D possibly being TRBD1 (5 bases). The germline V gene encodes CDR1 MNHEY and CDR2 SMNVEV (reference sequence). Trimming left V 6 bases short and J 8 bases short, with 17 bases between. The CDR3 consists of 15 residues.

The chain combines TRBV27 with TRBJ1-4; D is perhaps TRBD1 (5 bases). The germline V gene has CDR1 MNHEY and CDR2 SMNVEV (reference sequence). The CDR3 is made up of 16 amino acids. V lost 0 bases, J lost 7 bases, and 15 bases lay in between. DNA for the CDR3: TGTGCCAGCAGTTTATCGGGGGAGGGTCTGGGTGAAAAACTGTTTTTT. It translates to CASSLSGEGLGEKLFF. Full variable domain (missing parts from reference TRBV27 and TRBJ1-4): EAQVTQNPRYLITVTGKKLTVTCSQNMNHEYMSWYRQDPGLGLRQIYYSMNVEVTDKGDVPEGYKVSRKEKRNFPLILESPSPNQTSLYFCASSLSGEGLGEKLFFGSGTQLSVL.

The chain couples TRBV28 to TRBJ1-5; the match to TRBD1 covers 8 bases. V lost 7 bases and J lost 2; bases outside the gene matches: 13. Germline V gene data show CDR1 as MDHEN and CDR2 as SYDVKM. The CDR3 sequence is 17 residues long. The CDR3 nucleotides are TGTGCCAGCAACCTATTAGCGACAGGGGCGGGCAATCAGCCCCAGCATTTT. As protein: CASNLLATGAGNQPQHF.

The chain uses TRBV7-9 and TRBJ2-1; D might be TRBD1 (6 bases). Germline assignment: CDR1 SEHNR and CDR2 FQNEAQ (reference sequence). CDR3 length equals 15 residues. V gave up 5 bases and J gave up 6 bases, with 17 bases separating them. DNA for the CDR3: TGTGCCAGCAGCCCCCGGACAGTATCAGGCAATGAGCAGTTCTTC. Translated, it gives CASSPRTVSGNEQFF.

This chain connects TRBV7-2 to TRBJ2-7; 7 bases line up with TRBD1. This CDR3 region has 14 residues. Trimming cost V 5 bases and J 2 bases; bases outside gene matches: 6. Germline lookup yields CDR1 SGHTA and CDR2 FQGNSA. The CDR3 region has the DNA TGTGCCAGCAGCCAGCAGGGGACAGCCTACGAGCAGTACTTC. This translates into CASSQQGTAYEQYF.

This clone was seen once. Germline and junction disagree at one end, which may indicate a read error. V is TRBV28 and J is TRBJ2-3; TRBD1 agrees at 12 bases. The germline V gene encodes CDR1 MDHEN and CDR2 SYDVKM. The CDR3 is 17 amino acids. The chain's CDR3 is CASSLSSGTGGADTQYF. The CDR3 DNA is TGTGCCAGCAGCTTATCTTCCGGGACAGGGGGCGCAGATACGCAGTATTTT.

The chain couples TRBV6-5 to TRBJ2-1; the D gene is possibly TRBD1 (5 bases). The V gene's germline CDR1 is MNHEY and CDR2 SVGAGI. The CDR3 is made up of 15 amino acids. With 2 bases removed from V and 2 bases from J, the gap between germline ends came to 10 bases. The CDR3 coding sequence is TGTGCCAGCAGTTACGACATAGGGGCCTACAATGAGCAGTTCTTC. This codes for CASSYDIGAYNEQFF.

This chain joins TRBV12-3 or TRBV12-4 and TRBJ2-2; D is undetermined. V was clipped by 8 bases and J by 8 bases, with 12 bases between them. CDR3 length equals 12 residues. Here the CDR3 reads CASAARWGELFF. CDR3 sequence (DNA): TGTGCCAGCGCGGCCCGGTGGGGGGAGCTGTTTTTT.

This clone occurred once. The chain combines TRBV7-3 with TRBJ2-2; 8 bases agree with TRBD1. CDR3 length: 15 amino acids. Trimming removed 5 bases from V and 4 bases from J; junction bases left unmatched: 6. CDR1 is SGHTA, CDR2 FQGTGA, per germline. This chain's CDR3 is CASSRADRGTGELFF. The DNA for the CDR3 is TGTGCCAGCAGCCGGGCAGACAGGGGCACCGGGGAGCTGTTTTTT.

The chain combines TRBV7-9 with TRBJ2-7; 9 nucleotides line up with TRBD2. The V segment lost 3 bases and the J segment 5 bases; nucleotides outside the gene matches: 5. Germline V gives CDR1 SEHNR, CDR2 FQNEAQ (reference sequence). The CDR3 spans 14 residues. CDR3 residues: CASSLSGRIDEQYF. CDR3 bases: TGTGCCAGCAGCTTGAGCGGGAGGATAGACGAGCAGTACTTC.

V usage is TRBV7-8 and J usage is TRBJ2-7; 8 nucleotides align to TRBD1. V lost 5 bases to trimming and J lost 6 bases; unmatched junction nucleotides: 18. Germline V gives CDR1 SGHVS, CDR2 FQNEAQ. The CDR3 length is 17 residues. In DNA, the CDR3 is TGTGCCAGCAGCCCGCGGACAGGGTCACCATACAGAGGCGAGCAGTACTTC. Amino acids: CASSPRTGSPYRGEQYF.

V is TRBV5-8 and J is TRBJ1-4; 9 bases agree with TRBD1. There are 18 residues in the CDR3. With 3 bases clipped from V and 7 bases from J, the junction kept 16 bases outside the gene matches. Germline loops: CDR1 SGHTS, CDR2 YDEGEE. The chain's CDR3 is CASSSEETGGGKIEKLFF. The CDR3 DNA reads TGTGCCAGCAGCTCGGAGGAAACAGGGGGCGGAAAAATTGAAAAACTGTTTTTT. Using reference TRBV5-8 and TRBJ1-4 for the parts outside the CDR3, the full variable domain is EAGVTQSPTHLIKTRGQQATLRCSPISGHTSVYWYQQALGLGLQFLLWYDEGEERNRGNFPPRFSGRQFPNYSSELNVNALELEDSALYLCASSSEETGGGKIEKLFFGSGTQLSVL.

This chain links TRBV9 with TRBJ1-3, with D possibly being TRBD1 (5 bases). V gave up 1 base and J gave up 0 bases, with 11 bases separating them. Germline lookup yields CDR1 SGDLS and CDR2 YYNGEE. The CDR3 length is 16 residues. In DNA form, the CDR3 reads TGTGCCAGCAGCGTATATTCAGGGAACTCTGGAAACACCATATATTTT. Encoded protein: CASSVYSGNSGNTIYF.

This sequence joins TRBV3-1 (or the pseudogene TRBV3-2) and TRBJ2-2; 16 nucleotides match TRBD2. The CDR3 consists of 17 residues. The V gene end was trimmed by 4 bases and the J gene end by 5 bases; junction bases not matched to a gene: 4. CDR1 and CDR2 from the germline V gene are LGHDT and YNNKEL (reference sequence). The CDR3 DNA is TGTGCCAGCAGCCCGGGACTAGCGGGAGGGAGGACCGGGGAGCTGTTTTTT. This encodes CASSPGLAGGRTGELFF.

The chain recombines TRBV3-1 (or the pseudogene TRBV3-2) with TRBJ2-7; possibly TRBD1 for D (6 bases). Trimming took off 8 bases at V and 5 bases at J, with 13 bases between the two ends. The CDR3 contains 12 residues. Germline values: CDR1 LGHDT, CDR2 YNNKEL (reference sequence). This chain's CDR3 is CASGDISNEQYF. The CDR3 bases are TGTGCCAGCGGGGACATTTCAAACGAGCAGTACTTC.

The rearrangement joins TRBV11-2 to TRBJ2-3; 12 positions agree with TRBD1. V lost 3 bases, J lost 2 bases, and 6 bases stayed unmatched. The CDR3 length is 17 residues. CDR1 is SGHAT and CDR2 is FQNNGV in the germline V gene. DNA of the CDR3: TGTGCCAGCAGCTTCCACGGGACAGGGGGCTCCACAGATACGCAGTATTTT. Translated, it gives CASSFHGTGGSTDTQYF. The full variable domain, with the rest looked up from reference TRBV11-2 and TRBJ2-3, is EAGVAQSPRYKIIEKRQSVAFWCNPISGHATLYWYQQILGQGPKLLIQFQNNGVVDDSQLPKDRFSAERLKGVDSTLKIQPAKLEDSAVYLCASSFHGTGGSTDTQYFGPGTRLTVL.

This chain links TRBV12-3 or TRBV12-4 with TRBJ2-2; no firm D call. CDR3 length: 13 amino acids. The V end was cut by 7 bases, the J end by 5 bases, with 11 bases between. The CDR3 nucleotides read TGTGCCAGCAACCCATCCCGGACCGGGGAGCTGTTTTTT. It encodes CASNPSRTGELFF.

The chain employs TRBV12-3 or TRBV12-4 and TRBJ2-5, with D possibly TRBD2 on 6 matching bases. CDR3 length equals 13 residues. V lost 5 bases to trimming and J lost 2 bases, with 9 bases between them. CDR3 protein: CASSLGLQETQYF. In DNA form, the CDR3 reads TGTGCCAGCAGTCTGGGACTGCAAGAGACCCAGTACTTC.

This clone was recorded a few times. The V gene is TRBV7-2, the J gene TRBJ2-5; TRBD2 matches at 13 bases. The CDR3 has 17 amino acids. The germline V gene has CDR1 SGHTA and CDR2 FQGNSA. J gave up 7 bases and V 5 bases, and 13 bases lay outside the gene matches. DNA for the CDR3: TGTGCCAGCAGCCGGACTAGCGGGAGTGGGGCCTGGGGGACCCAGTACTTC. Translated: CASSRTSGSGAWGTQYF.